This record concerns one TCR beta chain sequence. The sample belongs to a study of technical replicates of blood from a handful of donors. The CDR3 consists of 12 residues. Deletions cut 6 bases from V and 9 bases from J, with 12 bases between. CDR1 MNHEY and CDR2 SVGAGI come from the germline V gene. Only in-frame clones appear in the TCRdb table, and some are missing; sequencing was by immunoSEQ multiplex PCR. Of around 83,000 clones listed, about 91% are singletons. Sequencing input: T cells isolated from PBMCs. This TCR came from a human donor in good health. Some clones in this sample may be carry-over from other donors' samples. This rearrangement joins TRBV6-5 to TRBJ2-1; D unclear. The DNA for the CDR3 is TGTGCCAGCAGCTCCGGGTGGAGTGAGCAGTTCTTC. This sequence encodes CASSSGWSEQFF.